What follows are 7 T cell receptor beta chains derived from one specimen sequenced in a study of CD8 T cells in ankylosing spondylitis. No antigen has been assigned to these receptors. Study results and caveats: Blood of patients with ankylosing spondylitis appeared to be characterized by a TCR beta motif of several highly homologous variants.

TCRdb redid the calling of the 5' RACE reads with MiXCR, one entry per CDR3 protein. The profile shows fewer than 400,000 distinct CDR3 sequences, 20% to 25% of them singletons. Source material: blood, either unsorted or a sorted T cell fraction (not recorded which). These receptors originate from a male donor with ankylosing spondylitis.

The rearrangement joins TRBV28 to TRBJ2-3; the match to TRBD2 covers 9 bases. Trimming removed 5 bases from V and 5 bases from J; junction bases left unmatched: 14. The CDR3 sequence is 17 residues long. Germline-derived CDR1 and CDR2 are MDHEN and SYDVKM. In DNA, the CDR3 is TGTGCCAGCAGTCTACTGGGGTGGACTAGCGAACAAGATACGCAGTATTTT. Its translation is CASSLLGWTSEQDTQYF.

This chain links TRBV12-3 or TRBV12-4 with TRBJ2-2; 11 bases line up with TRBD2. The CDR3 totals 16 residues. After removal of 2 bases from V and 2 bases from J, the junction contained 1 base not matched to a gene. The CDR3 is CASSLRLAGNTGELFF. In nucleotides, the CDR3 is TGTGCCAGCAGTTTACGACTAGCGGGAAACACCGGGGAGCTGTTTTTT.

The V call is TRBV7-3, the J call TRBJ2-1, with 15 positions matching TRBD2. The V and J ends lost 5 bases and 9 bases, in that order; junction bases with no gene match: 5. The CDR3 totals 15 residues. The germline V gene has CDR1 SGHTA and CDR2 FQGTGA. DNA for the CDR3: TGTGCCAGCAGCCAATTGGGACTAGCGGGGGGTGAGCAGTTCTTC. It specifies CASSQLGLAGGEQFF.

The CDR3 loop reads CASSLALPDAEAFF. The CDR3, as DNA: TGCGCCAGCAGCTTGGCCCTCCCGGATGCAGAAGCTTTCTTT. The chain combines TRBV5-1 with TRBJ1-1; no firm D call. Trimming took 0 bases from V and 8 from J, leaving 14 bases between them. Germline-derived CDR1 and CDR2 are SGHRS and YFSETQ. The CDR3 has 14 residues.

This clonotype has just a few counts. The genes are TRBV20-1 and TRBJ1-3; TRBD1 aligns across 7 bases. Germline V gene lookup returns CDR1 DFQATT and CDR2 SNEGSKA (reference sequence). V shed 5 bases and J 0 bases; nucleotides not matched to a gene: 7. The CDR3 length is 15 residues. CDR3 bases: TGCAGTGCTGTACCGGGACAGTTCTCTGGAAACACCATATATTTT. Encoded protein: CSAVPGQFSGNTIYF.

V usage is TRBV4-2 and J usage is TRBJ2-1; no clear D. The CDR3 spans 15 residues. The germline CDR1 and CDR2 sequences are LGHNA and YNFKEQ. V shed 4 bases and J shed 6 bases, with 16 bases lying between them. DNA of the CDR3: TGTGCCAGCAGCCCTGGTCATCTAGTGGGCAATGAGCAGTTCTTC. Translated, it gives CASSPGHLVGNEQFF.

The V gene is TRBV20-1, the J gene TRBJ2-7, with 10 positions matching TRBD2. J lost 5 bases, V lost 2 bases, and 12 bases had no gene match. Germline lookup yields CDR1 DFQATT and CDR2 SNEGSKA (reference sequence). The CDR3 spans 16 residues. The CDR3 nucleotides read TGCAGTGCTAGAATGTCTAGCGGGAGTATCGCCCACGAGCAGTACTTC. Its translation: CSARMSSGSIAHEQYF.